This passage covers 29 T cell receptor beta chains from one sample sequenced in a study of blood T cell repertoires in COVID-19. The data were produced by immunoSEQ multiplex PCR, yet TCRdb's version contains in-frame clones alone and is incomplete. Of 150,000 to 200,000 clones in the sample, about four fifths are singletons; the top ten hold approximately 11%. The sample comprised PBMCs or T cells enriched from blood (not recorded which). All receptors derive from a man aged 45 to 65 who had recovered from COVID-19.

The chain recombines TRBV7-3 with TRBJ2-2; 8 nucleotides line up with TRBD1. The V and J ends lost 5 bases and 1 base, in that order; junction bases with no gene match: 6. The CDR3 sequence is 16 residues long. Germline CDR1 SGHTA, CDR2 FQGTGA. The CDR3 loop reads CASSHQGAKNTGELFF. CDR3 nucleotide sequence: TGTGCCAGCAGCCATCAGGGGGCGAAGAACACCGGGGAGCTGTTTTTT.

CDR3 bases: TGTGCCAGCAGTTTTCAGGACTACCTCACAGATACGCAGTATTTT. This encodes CASSFQDYLTDTQYF. V usage is TRBV27 and J usage is TRBJ2-3; maybe TRBD2 (6 bases). Trimming shortened V by 3 bases and J by 2 bases, and 12 bases separated the two germline ends. CDR1 MNHEY and CDR2 SMNVEV come from the germline V gene (reference sequence). This CDR3 contains 15 residues.

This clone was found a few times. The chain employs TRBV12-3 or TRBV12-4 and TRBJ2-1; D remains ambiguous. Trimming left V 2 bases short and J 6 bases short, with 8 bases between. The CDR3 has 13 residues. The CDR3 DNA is TGTGCCAGCAGTTTATTAGCTGGCAATGAGCAGTTCTTC. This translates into CASSLLAGNEQFF.

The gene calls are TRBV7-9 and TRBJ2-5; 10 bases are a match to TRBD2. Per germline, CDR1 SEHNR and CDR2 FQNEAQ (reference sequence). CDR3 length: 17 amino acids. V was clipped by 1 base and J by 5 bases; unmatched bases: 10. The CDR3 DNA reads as TGTGCCAGCAGCTTAGGTCAGCGGGGGGGCCCGCGTGAGACCCAGTACTTC. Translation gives CASSLGQRGGPRETQYF.

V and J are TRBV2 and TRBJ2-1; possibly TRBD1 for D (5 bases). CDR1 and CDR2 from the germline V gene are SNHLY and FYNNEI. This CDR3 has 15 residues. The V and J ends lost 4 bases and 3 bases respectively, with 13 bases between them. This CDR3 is CASSVEGVNYNEQFF. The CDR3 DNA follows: TGTGCCAGCAGTGTTGAAGGGGTGAACTACAATGAGCAGTTCTTC.

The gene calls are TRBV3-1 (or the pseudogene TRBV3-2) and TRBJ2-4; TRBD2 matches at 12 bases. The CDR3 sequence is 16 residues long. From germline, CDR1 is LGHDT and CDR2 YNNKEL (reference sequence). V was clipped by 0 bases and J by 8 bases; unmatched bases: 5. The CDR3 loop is CASSQDLAGGPDIQYF. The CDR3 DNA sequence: TGTGCCAGCAGCCAAGACCTAGCGGGAGGGCCCGACATTCAGTACTTC.

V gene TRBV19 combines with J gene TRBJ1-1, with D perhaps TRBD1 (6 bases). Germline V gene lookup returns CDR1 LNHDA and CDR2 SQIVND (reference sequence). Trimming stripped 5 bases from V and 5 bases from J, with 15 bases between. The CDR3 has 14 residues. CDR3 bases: TGTGCCAGTAGTTTCCAACCACAGGGTACTGAAGCTTTCTTT. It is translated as CASSFQPQGTEAFF.

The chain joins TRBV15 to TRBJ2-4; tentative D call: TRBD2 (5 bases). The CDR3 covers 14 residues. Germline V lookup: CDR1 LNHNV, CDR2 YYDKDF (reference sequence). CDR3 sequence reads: CVTEDALVKNIQYF. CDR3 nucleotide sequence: TGTGTCACGGAGGATGCTCTGGTGAAAAACATTCAGTACTTC.

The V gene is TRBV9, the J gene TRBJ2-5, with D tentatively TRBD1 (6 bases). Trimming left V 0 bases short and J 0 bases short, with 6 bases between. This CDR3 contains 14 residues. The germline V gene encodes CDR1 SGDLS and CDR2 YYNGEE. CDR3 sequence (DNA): TGTGCCAGCAGCGTAGAGGGGGACCAAGAGACCCAGTACTTC. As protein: CASSVEGDQETQYF.

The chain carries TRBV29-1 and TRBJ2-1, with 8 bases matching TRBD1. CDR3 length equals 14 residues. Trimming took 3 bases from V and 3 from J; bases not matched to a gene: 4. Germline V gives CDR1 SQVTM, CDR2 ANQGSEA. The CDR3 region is CSVEGQERYNEQFF. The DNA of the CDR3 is TGCAGCGTTGAGGGACAGGAACGCTACAATGAGCAGTTCTTC.

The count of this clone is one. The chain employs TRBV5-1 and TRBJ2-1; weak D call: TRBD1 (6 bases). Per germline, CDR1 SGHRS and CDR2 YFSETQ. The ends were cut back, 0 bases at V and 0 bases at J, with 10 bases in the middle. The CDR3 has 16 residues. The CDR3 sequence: CASSLEGGHSYNEQFF. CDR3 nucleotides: TGCGCCAGCAGCTTGGAAGGGGGTCACTCCTACAATGAGCAGTTCTTC.

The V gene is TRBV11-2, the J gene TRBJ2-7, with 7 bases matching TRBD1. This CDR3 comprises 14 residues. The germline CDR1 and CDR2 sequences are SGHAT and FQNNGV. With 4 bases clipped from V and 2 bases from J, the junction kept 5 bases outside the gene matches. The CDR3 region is CASSSDRVTYEQYF. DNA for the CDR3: TGTGCCAGCAGCTCAGACAGGGTTACCTACGAGCAGTACTTC.

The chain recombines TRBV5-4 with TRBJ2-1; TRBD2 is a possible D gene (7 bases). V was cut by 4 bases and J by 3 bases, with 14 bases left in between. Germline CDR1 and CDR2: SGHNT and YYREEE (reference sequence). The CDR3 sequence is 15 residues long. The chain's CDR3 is CASSGGGGLYNEQFF. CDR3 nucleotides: TGTGCCAGCAGCGGCGGGGGCGGTCTCTACAATGAGCAGTTCTTC.

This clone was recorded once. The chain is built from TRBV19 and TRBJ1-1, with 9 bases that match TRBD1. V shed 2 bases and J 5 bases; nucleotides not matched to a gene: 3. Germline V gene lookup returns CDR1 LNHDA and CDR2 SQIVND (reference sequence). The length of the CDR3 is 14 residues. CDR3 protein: CASSINRGLTEAFF. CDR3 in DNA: TGTGCCAGTAGTATAAACAGGGGGCTGACTGAAGCTTTCTTT.

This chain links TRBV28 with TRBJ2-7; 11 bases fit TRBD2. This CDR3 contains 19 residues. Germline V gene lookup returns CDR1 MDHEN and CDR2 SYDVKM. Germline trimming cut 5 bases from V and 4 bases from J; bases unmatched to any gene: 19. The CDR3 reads CASSGTGGLAGGVGYEQYF. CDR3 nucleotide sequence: TGTGCCAGCAGTGGGACAGGCGGGCTAGCGGGAGGAGTGGGGTACGAGCAGTACTTC.

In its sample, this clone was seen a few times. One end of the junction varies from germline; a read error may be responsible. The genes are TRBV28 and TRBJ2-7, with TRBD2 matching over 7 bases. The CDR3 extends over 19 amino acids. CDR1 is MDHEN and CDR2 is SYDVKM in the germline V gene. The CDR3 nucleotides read TGTGCCAGCAGTCCGCCGGACCATGTTGGCCAGGATAATAAGCGGGAAGGAGGTTTC. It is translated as CASSPPDHVGQDNKREGGF.

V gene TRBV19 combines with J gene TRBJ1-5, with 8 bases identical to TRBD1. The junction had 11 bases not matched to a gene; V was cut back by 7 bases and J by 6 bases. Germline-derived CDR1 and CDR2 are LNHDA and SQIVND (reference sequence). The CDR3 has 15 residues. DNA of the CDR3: TGTGCCAGTAAGGTAGGACAGGGTCTTAGTCAGCCCCAGCATTTT. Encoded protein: CASKVGQGLSQPQHF. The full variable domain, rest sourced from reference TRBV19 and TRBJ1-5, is DGGITQSPKYLFRKEGQNVTLSCEQNLNHDAMYWYRQDPGQGLRLIYYSQIVNDFQKGDIAEGYSVSREKKESFPLTVTSAQKNPTAFYLCASKVGQGLSQPQHFGDGTRLSIL.

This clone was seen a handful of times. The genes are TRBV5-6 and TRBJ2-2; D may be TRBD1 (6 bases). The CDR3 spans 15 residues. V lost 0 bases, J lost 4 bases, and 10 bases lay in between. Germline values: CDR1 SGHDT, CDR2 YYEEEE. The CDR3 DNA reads TGTGCCAGCAGCTTGGATACAGGGATCACCGGGGAGCTGTTTTTT. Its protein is CASSLDTGITGELFF.

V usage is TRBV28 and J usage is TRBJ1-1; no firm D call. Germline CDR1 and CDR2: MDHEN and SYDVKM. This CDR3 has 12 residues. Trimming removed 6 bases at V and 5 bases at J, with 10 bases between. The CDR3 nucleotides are TGTGCCAGCAGCCTCCCGGGAACTGAAGCTTTCTTT. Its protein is CASSLPGTEAFF.

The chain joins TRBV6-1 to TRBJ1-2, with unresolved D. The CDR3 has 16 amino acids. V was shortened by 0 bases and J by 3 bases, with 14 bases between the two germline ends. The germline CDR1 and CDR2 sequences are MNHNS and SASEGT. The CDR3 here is CASSEAGTGMHYGYTF. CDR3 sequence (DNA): TGTGCCAGCAGTGAAGCGGGTACGGGGATGCACTATGGCTACACCTTC.

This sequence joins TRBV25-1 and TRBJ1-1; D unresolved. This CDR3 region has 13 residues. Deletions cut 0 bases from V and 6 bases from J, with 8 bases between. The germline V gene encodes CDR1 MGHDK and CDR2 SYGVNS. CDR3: CASSEYSDSEAFF. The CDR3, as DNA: TGTGCCAGCAGTGAATATTCAGACTCTGAAGCTTTCTTT.

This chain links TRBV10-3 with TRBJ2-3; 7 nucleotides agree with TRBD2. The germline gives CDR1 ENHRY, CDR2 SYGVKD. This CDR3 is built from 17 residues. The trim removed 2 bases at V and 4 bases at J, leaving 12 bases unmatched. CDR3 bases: TGTGCCATCAGTGAGGGGAGACTAGCCGGAGGGGCAGATACGCAGTATTTT. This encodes CAISEGRLAGGADTQYF.

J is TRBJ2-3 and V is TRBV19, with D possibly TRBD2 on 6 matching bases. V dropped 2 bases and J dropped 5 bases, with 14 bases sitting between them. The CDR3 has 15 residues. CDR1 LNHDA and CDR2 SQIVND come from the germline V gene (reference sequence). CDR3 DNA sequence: TGTGCCAGTAGTATACTAGCGCCGTTTAAAGATACGCAGTATTTT. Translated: CASSILAPFKDTQYF.

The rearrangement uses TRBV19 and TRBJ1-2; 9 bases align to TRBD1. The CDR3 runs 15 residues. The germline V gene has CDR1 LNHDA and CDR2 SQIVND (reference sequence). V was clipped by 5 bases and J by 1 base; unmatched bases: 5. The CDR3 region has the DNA TGTGCCAGTAGTCCGGGACAGGGCTTTAACTATGGCTACACCTTC. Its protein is CASSPGQGFNYGYTF.

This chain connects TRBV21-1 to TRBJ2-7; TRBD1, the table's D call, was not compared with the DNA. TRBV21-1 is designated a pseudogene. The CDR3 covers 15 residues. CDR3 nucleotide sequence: TGTGCCAGCAGCGCAACTCCCCTGGCAGGCTACGAGCAGTACTTC. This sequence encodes CASSATPLAGYEQYF.

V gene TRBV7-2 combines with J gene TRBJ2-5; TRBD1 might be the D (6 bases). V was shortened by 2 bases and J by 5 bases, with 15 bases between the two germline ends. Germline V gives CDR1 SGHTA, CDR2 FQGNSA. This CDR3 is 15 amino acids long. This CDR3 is CASSLNRVGGETQYF. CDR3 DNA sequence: TGTGCCAGCAGCTTAAACAGGGTGGGTGGGGAGACCCAGTACTTC.

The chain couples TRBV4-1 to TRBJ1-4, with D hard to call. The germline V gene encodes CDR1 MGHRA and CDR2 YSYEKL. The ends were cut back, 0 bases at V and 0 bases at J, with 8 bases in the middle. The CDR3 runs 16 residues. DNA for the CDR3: TGCGCCAGCAGCCAAGATCGGGATACAACTAATGAAAAACTGTTTTTT. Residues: CASSQDRDTTNEKLFF.

For the CDR3, the DNA is TGTGCCAGCACTTCAGGGGAGGAGACCCAGTACTTC. Protein product: CASTSGEETQYF. The chain combines TRBV6-5 with TRBJ2-5; D perhaps matches TRBD1 (6 bases). Deletions cut 7 bases from V and 5 bases from J, with 11 bases between. CDR1 is MNHEY, CDR2 SVGAGI, per germline. The CDR3 loop spans 12 amino acids.

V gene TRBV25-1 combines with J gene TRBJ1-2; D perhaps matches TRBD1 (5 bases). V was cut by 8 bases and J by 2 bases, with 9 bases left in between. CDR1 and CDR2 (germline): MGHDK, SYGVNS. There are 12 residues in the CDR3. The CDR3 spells CASEQANYGYTF. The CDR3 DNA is TGTGCCAGCGAACAGGCAAACTATGGCTACACCTTC.